This T cell receptor beta chain was obtained from a study of shared clonotypes between healthy human individuals. In the CD4+ fraction, cells were divided into CD45RA+ naive and CD45RA-negative memory subsets. Germline CDR1 and CDR2: SGHDN and FVKESK. The CDR3 covers 13 residues. V was trimmed by 0 bases and J by 9 bases, leaving 10 bases between them. The DNA input per sorted-subset replicate PCR was around 200 ng, corresponding to roughly 31,000 T cell genomes. The assay was immunoSEQ multiplex PCR, and TCRdb's table has in-frame clones only and misses some. The sample yields 1.6 million or so clones, more than 95% seen once.

The genes are TRBV14 and TRBJ2-3; D might be TRBD1 or TRBD2, each matching 5 bases. The sequence derives from a man aged 25 to 40 in good health. The sample was naive CD4+ T cells sorted from blood. This sample's subset: CD45RA+ positively selected. CDR3 protein: CASSQDGGGTQYF. In nucleotides, the CDR3 is TGTGCCAGCAGCCAAGATGGGGGTGGGACGCAGTATTTT.